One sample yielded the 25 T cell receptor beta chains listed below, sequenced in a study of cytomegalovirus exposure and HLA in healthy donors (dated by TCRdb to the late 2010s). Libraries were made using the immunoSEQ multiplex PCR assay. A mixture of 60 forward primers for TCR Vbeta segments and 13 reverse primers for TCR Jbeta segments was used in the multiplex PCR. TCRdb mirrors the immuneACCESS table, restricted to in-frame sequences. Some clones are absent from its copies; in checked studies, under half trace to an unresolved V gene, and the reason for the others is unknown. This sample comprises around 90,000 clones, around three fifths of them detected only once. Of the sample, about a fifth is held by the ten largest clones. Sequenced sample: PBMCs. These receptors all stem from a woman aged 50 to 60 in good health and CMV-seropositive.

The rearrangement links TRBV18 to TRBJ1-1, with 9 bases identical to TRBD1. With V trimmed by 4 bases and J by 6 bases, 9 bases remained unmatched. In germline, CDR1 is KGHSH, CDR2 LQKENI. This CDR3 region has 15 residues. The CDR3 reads CASSQKTTGGSEAFF. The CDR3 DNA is TGTGCCAGCTCACAAAAGACTACAGGGGGCTCTGAAGCTTTCTTT.

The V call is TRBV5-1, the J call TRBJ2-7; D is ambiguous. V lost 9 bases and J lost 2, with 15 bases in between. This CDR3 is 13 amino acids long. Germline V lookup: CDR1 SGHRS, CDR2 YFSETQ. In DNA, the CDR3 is TGCGCCACCCCACACCAATCAACCTACGAGCAGTACTTC. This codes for CATPHQSTYEQYF.

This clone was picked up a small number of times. The CDR3 spells CASTPDIQPNTGELFF. DNA for the CDR3: TGTGCCAGCACCCCGGACATCCAACCGAACACCGGGGAGCTGTTTTTT. The V and J genes are TRBV28 and TRBJ2-2, with D possibly matching TRBD1 (5 bases). V lost 7 bases and J lost 0, with 15 bases in between. CDR3 size: 16 residues. Germline lookup yields CDR1 MDHEN and CDR2 SYDVKM.

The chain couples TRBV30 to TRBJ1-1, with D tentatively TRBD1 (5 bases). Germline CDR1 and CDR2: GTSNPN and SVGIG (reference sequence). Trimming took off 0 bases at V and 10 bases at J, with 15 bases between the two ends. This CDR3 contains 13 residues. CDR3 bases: TGTGCCTGGAGTGTAGGTCACGGGCAGGGAGCTTTCTTT. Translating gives CAWSVGHGQGAFF.

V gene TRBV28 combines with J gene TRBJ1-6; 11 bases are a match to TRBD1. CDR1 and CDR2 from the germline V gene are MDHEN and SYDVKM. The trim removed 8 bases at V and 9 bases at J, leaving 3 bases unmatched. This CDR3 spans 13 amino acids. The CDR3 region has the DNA TGTGCCAGCGGAGGGACAGGGGGTTCACCCCTCCACTTT. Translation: CASGGTGGSPLHF.

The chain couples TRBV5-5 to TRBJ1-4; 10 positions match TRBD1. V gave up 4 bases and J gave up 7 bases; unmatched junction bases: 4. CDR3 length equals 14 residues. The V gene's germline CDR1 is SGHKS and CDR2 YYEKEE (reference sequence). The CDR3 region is CASSRTGGFEKLFF. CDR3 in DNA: TGTGCCAGCAGCCGGACAGGGGGGTTTGAAAAACTGTTTTTT.

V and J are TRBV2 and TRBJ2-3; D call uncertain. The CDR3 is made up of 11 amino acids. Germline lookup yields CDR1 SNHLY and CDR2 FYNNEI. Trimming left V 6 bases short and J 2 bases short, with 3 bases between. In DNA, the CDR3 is TGTGCCAGCAGCCTCACAGATACGCAGTATTTT. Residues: CASSLTDTQYF.

The CDR3 loop is CASSVDSGGAGNEQFF. The CDR3 DNA reads TGTGCCAGCAGCGTAGACAGCGGGGGGGCTGGCAATGAGCAGTTCTTC. This chain uses TRBV9 with TRBJ2-1; 10 bases fit TRBD2. V lost 0 bases, J lost 6 bases, and 6 bases stayed unmatched. The CDR3 sequence is 16 residues long. In germline, CDR1 is SGDLS, CDR2 YYNGEE.

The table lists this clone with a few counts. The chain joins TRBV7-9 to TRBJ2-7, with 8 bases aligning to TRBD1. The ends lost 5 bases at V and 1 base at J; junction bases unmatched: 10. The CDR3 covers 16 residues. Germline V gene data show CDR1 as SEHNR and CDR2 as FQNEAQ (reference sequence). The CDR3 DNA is TGTGCCAGCAGCACGACGCGACAGGGGTTGTCCTACGAGCAGTACTTC. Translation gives CASSTTRQGLSYEQYF.

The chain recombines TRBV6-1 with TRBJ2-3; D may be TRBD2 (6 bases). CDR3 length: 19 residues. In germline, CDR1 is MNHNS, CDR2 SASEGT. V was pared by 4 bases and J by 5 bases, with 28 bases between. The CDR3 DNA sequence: TGTGCCAGCAGTGCCGGGGGAGCAGGGTTAGGGCCGTCGTTAGATACGCAGTATTTT. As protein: CASSAGGAGLGPSLDTQYF.

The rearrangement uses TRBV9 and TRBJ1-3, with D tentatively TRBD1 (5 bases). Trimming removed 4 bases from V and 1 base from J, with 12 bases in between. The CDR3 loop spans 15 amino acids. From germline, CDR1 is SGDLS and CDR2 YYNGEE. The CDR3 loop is CASSNSPGSGNTIYF. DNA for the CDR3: TGTGCCAGCAGCAACTCCCCAGGGTCTGGAAACACCATATATTTT.

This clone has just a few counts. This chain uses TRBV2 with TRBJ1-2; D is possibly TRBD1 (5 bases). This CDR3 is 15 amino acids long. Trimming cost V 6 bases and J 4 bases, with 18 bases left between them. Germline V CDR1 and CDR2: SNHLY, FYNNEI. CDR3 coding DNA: TGTGCCAGCAGGTCCCTACAGGAGACCCCCTATGGCTACACCTTC. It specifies CASRSLQETPYGYTF. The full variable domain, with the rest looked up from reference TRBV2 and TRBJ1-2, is EPEVTQTPSHQVTQMGQEVILRCVPISNHLYFYWYRQILGQKVEFLVSFYNNEISEKSEIFDDQFSVERPDGSNFTLKIRSTKLEDSAMYFCASRSLQETPYGYTFGSGTRLTVV.

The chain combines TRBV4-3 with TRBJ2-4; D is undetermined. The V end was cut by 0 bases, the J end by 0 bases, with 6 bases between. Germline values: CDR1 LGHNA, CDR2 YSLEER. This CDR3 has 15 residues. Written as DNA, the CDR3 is TGCGCCAGCAGCCAAGAACCGGGAGCCAAAAACATTCAGTACTTC. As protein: CASSQEPGAKNIQYF.

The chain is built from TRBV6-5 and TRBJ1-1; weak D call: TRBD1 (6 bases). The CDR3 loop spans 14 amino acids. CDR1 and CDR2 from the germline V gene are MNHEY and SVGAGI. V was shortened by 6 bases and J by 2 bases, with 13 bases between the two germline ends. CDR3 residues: CASSSGTINTEAFF. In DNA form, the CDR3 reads TGTGCCAGCAGCTCCGGGACAATTAACACTGAAGCTTTCTTT.

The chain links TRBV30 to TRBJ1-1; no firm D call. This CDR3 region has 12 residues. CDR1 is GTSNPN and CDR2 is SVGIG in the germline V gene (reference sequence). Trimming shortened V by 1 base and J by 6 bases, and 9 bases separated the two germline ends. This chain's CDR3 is CAWSESAAEAFF. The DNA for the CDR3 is TGTGCCTGGAGTGAGTCGGCGGCTGAAGCTTTCTTT.

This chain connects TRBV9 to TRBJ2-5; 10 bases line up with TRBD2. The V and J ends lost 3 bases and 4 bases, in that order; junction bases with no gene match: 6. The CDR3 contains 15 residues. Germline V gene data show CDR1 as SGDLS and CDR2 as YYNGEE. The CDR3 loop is CASSAIAGGGETQYF. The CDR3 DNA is TGTGCCAGCAGCGCTATAGCGGGGGGAGGAGAGACCCAGTACTTC.

CDR3 sequence (DNA): TGTGCCAGCACCTTACTCGGAGGGGCTGATGAGCAGTTCTTC. Amino acid sequence: CASTLLGGADEQFF. The chain employs TRBV28 and TRBJ2-1; D might be TRBD2 (6 bases). The CDR3 contains 14 residues. V lost 7 bases to trimming and J lost 8 bases, with 18 bases between them. Germline-derived CDR1 and CDR2 are MDHEN and SYDVKM.

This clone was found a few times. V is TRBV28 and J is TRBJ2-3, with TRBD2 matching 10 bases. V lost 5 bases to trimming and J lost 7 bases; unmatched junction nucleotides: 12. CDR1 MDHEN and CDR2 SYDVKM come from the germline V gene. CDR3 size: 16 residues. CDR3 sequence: CASSPTPSGGVNTQYF. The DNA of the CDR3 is TGTGCCAGCAGTCCAACCCCCAGCGGGGGGGTAAATACGCAGTATTTT.

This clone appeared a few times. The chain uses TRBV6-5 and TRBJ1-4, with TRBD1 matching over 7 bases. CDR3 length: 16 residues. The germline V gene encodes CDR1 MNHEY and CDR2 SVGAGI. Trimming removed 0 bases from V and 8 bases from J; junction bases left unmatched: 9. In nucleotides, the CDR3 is TGTGCCAGCAGTTACTCCGATGAATTGGACAGGGAAAAACTGTTTTTT. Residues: CASSYSDELDREKLFF.

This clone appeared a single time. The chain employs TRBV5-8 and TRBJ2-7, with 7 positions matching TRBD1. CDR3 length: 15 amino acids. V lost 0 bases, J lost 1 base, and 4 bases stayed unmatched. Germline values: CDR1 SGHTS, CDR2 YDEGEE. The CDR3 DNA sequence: TGTGCCAGCAGCTTGGACCGGGACAGTTCCTACGAGCAGTACTTC. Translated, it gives CASSLDRDSSYEQYF. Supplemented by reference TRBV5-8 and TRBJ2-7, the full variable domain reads EAGVTQSPTHLIKTRGQQATLRCSPISGHTSVYWYQQALGLGLQFLLWYDEGEERNRGNFPPRFSGRQFPNYSSELNVNALELEDSALYLCASSLDRDSSYEQYFGPGTRLTVT.

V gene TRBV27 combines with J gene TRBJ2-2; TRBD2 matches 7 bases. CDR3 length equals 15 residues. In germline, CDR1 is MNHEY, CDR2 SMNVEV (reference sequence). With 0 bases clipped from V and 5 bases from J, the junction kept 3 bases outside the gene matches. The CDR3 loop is CASSLSGGGTGELFF. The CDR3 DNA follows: TGTGCCAGCAGTTTATCGGGGGGGGGAACCGGGGAGCTGTTTTTT.

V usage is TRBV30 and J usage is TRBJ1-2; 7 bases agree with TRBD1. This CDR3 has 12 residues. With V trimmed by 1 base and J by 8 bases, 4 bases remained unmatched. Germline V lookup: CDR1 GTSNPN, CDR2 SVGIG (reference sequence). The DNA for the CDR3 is TGTGCCTGGAGTGGTGACAGGGAAGGCTACACCTTC. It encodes CAWSGDREGYTF.

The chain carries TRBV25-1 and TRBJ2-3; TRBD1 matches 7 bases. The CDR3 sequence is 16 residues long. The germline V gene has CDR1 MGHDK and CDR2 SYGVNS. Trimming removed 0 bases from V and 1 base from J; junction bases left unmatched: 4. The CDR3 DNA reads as TGTGCCAGCAGTGAATATGGGGACAGTCGCACAGATACGCAGTATTTT. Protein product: CASSEYGDSRTDTQYF. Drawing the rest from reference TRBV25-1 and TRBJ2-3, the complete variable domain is EADIYQTPRYLVIGTGKKITLECSQTMGHDKMYWYQQDPGMELHLIHYSYGVNSTEKGDLSSESTVSRIRTEHFPLTLESARPSHTSQYLCASSEYGDSRTDTQYFGPGTRLTVL.

In DNA form, the CDR3 reads TGTGCCAGTTTTTTGTCGGGTTCTGGAAACACCATATATTTT. It yields the protein CASFLSGSGNTIYF. V gene TRBV5-4 combines with J gene TRBJ1-3; D call uncertain. The CDR3 runs to 14 residues. The V gene lost 8 bases and the J gene lost 1 base, with 13 bases spanning the gap. Germline CDR1 reads SGHNT; CDR2 reads YYREEE (reference sequence).

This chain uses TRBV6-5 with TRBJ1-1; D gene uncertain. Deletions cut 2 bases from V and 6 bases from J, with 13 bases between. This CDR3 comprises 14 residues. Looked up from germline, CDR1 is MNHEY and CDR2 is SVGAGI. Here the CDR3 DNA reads TGTGCCAGCAGTTACGCCTACGAGGGAGCTGAAGCTTTCTTT. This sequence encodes CASSYAYEGAEAFF.